This TCR beta chain was identified in a study of cytomegalovirus exposure and HLA in healthy donors. Study results and caveats: Upon later analysis, TCR association rates were observed to vary by HLA locus, being highest for DRB1 and lowest for HLA-C. Cytomegalovirus-associated TCR beta chains were listed, numbering approximately 150.

The germline CDR1 and CDR2 sequences are SNHLY and FYNNEI. The CDR3 consists of 14 residues. The junction had 11 bases not matched to a gene; V was cut back by 5 bases and J by 10 bases. In the case of this clone: Its target is not known.

In the PCR, 60 Vbeta and 13 Jbeta primers were used. Data came from immunoSEQ multiplex PCR; TCRdb stores just in-frame clones and leaves some out. The sample holds some 65,000 clones, more than 75% seen once. This TCR came from a girl aged 10-17 years in good health and CMV-seropositive. The specimen was PBMCs. The genes are TRBV2 and TRBJ1-5; TRBD1 aligns across 7 bases. The CDR3 sequence: CASSQPRDSHPQHF. Here the CDR3 DNA reads TGTGCCAGCAGTCAACCCAGGGACAGTCACCCCCAGCATTTT.